A single sample gave rise to the 29 T cell receptor beta chains below, sequenced in a study of T cell responses to AZD1222 COVID-19 vaccine. The protocol was immunoSEQ multiplex PCR, while the TCRdb copy is restricted to in-frame clones and leaves out a portion. The sample lists about 180,000 clones, roughly 94% seen once, with roughly 1.5% in the top ten. The sample here was peripheral blood, taken 28 days after the second AZD1222 dose. The receptor source for this set is an adult who received the AZD1222 COVID-19 vaccine.

The V and J genes are TRBV4-3 and TRBJ1-4, with 9 nucleotides matching TRBD1. CDR3 length: 15 residues. The germline V gene has CDR1 LGHNA and CDR2 YSLEER. V dropped 3 bases and J dropped 6; count of bases not matched to a gene: 5. DNA for the CDR3: TGCGCCAGCAGCCAGGCCGGGACAGGGTATGAAAAACTGTTTTTT. Protein product: CASSQAGTGYEKLFF.

This clone was picked up one time. V usage is TRBV7-9 and J usage is TRBJ1-4, with 7 nucleotides matching TRBD1. Per germline, CDR1 SEHNR and CDR2 FQNEAQ (reference sequence). This CDR3 spans 17 amino acids. J lost 5 bases, V lost 2 bases, and 11 bases had no gene match. The chain's CDR3 is CASSLRTGPRVNEKLFF. The CDR3 DNA reads TGTGCCAGCAGCTTACGGACAGGCCCGAGAGTGAATGAAAAACTGTTTTTT.

The rearrangement joins TRBV19 to TRBJ2-7; D possibly corresponds to TRBD2 (6 bases). The V gene's germline CDR1 is LNHDA and CDR2 SQIVND (reference sequence). Deletions cut 6 bases from V and 3 bases from J, with 12 bases between. This CDR3 comprises 13 residues. CDR3 region: CASREGGSYEQYF. For the CDR3, the DNA is TGTGCCAGTAGGGAGGGAGGAAGCTACGAGCAGTACTTC.

In its sample, this clone was seen once. An end of the junction differs from the germline gene, which may be a read error. The chain links TRBV4-3 to TRBJ1-5, with TRBD1 as a possible D gene (5 bases). CDR3 length equals 16 residues. Per the germline V gene, CDR1 is LGHNA and CDR2 is YSLEER. The CDR3: CVSSQDWQGYNQPQHF. The DNA for the CDR3 is TGCGTCAGCAGCCAAGATTGGCAGGGATACAATCAGCCCCAGCATTTT.

This rearrangement joins TRBV6-1 to TRBJ1-1; possibly TRBD1 for D (6 bases). Per the germline V gene, CDR1 is MNHNS and CDR2 is SASEGT. V was clipped by 2 bases and J by 8 bases, with 15 bases between them. The CDR3 contains 14 residues. The CDR3 DNA is TGTGCCAGCAGTGAACTGGGGGCTCACTCGGAAGCTTTCTTT. Amino acid sequence: CASSELGAHSEAFF.

The chain has TRBV5-4 and TRBJ2-5; D is perhaps TRBD2 (7 bases). Trimming took off 3 bases at V and 2 bases at J, with 14 bases between the two ends. The CDR3 contains 15 residues. Germline lookup yields CDR1 SGHNT and CDR2 YYREEE (reference sequence). CDR3 sequence (DNA): TGTGCCAGCAGCTCCGAACAGGGACTACAAGAGACCCAGTACTTC. It specifies CASSSEQGLQETQYF.

The V gene is TRBV19, the J gene TRBJ1-2, with D possibly matching TRBD1 (6 bases). Germline V lookup: CDR1 LNHDA, CDR2 SQIVND (reference sequence). V gave up 5 bases and J gave up 3 bases, with 16 bases separating them. The CDR3 extends over 15 amino acids. CDR3 in DNA: TGTGCCAGTAGTTTCCAAACACAGGGAGACTATGGCTACACCTTC. Residues: CASSFQTQGDYGYTF.

The J gene is TRBJ2-2, the V gene TRBV7-9; 14 bases map to TRBD2. V dropped 5 bases and J dropped 7; count of bases not matched to a gene: 12. The CDR3 runs to 18 residues. The V gene's germline CDR1 is SEHNR and CDR2 FQNEAQ (reference sequence). CDR3 in amino acids: CASSPGLAGGFRVGELFF. CDR3 nucleotide sequence: TGTGCCAGCAGCCCAGGACTAGCGGGAGGATTTCGGGTCGGGGAGCTGTTTTTT.

The rearrangement joins TRBV12-3 or TRBV12-4 to TRBJ1-6; no clear D. The CDR3 consists of 12 residues. V lost 3 bases and J lost 10, with 7 bases in between. This CDR3 reads CASSLRFSPLHF. In DNA, the CDR3 is TGTGCCAGCAGTTTGCGGTTCTCACCCCTCCACTTT.

J is TRBJ1-5 and V is TRBV4-2; perhaps TRBD1 as D (5 bases). CDR3 length equals 18 residues. Germline V gene lookup returns CDR1 LGHNA and CDR2 YNFKEQ. V was cut by 3 bases and J by 0 bases, with 18 bases left in between. CDR3: CASSQTTAPEGSNQPQHF. The CDR3, as DNA: TGTGCCAGCAGCCAGACGACAGCGCCCGAGGGTAGCAATCAGCCCCAGCATTTT.

Details on this clone: A junction boundary mismatches the germline segment, possibly from a read error. The chain employs TRBV6-5 and TRBJ1-4, with 9 bases aligning to TRBD1. The CDR3 is 15 residues long. The germline CDR1 and CDR2 sequences are MNHEY and SVGAGI. This CDR3 reads CASSDSSGTGEKLFF. CDR3 DNA sequence: TGTGCCAGCAGTGACTCCTCCGGGACAGGGGAAAAACTGTTTTTT.

The V gene is TRBV27, the J gene TRBJ1-3; TRBD1 is a possible D gene (6 bases). CDR1 is MNHEY, CDR2 SMNVEV, per germline (reference sequence). CDR3 size: 15 residues. V lost 6 bases, J lost 1 base, and 13 bases lay in between. This CDR3 is CASSPTGFSGNTIYF. CDR3 nucleotides: TGTGCCAGCAGCCCTACAGGGTTTTCTGGAAACACCATATATTTT.

The CDR3 DNA follows: TGTGCCAGCAGCTTTACGGCAGGCGTCTTAGATGGCTACACCTTC. This codes for CASSFTAGVLDGYTF. The V call is TRBV7-9, the J call TRBJ1-2; unclear D gene. CDR1 and CDR2 from the germline V gene are SEHNR and FQNEAQ (reference sequence). The CDR3 sequence is 15 residues long. The V end lost 3 bases, the J end lost 6 bases, and 17 bases lay between the germline ends.

The rearrangement uses TRBV28 and TRBJ2-7; tentatively, D is TRBD2 (6 bases). In germline, CDR1 is MDHEN, CDR2 SYDVKM. The CDR3 runs 15 residues. Trimming removed 5 bases from V and 4 bases from J, with 18 bases in between. The CDR3 DNA follows: TGTGCCAGCAGTATCGTATGGCGGGGACCTTACGAGCAGTACTTC. Its protein is CASSIVWRGPYEQYF.

This chain links TRBV4-1 with TRBJ2-7; D could derive from TRBD1 or TRBD2 (5 bases each). Trimming shortened V by 5 bases and J by 5 bases, and 16 bases separated the two germline ends. The V gene's germline CDR1 is MGHRA and CDR2 YSYEKL. The CDR3 loop spans 14 amino acids. This CDR3 reads CASSGTGPSHEQYF. The CDR3, as DNA: TGCGCCAGCAGCGGGACGGGACCGAGCCACGAGCAGTACTTC.

The chain combines TRBV20-1 with TRBJ2-1, with TRBD2 matching 10 bases. Germline lookup yields CDR1 DFQATT and CDR2 SNEGSKA (reference sequence). The J segment lost 5 bases and the V segment lost 3 bases, leaving 7 bases of the junction unmatched. The length of the CDR3 is 15 residues. CDR3 loop: CSASGWTSGDNEQFF. Written as DNA, the CDR3 is TGCAGTGCTAGTGGATGGACTAGCGGTGACAATGAGCAGTTCTTC.

The rearrangement uses TRBV2 and TRBJ1-5; TRBD1 might be the D (5 bases). The CDR3 runs to 17 residues. Trimming took off 4 bases at V and 1 base at J, with 17 bases between the two ends. Germline assignment: CDR1 SNHLY and CDR2 FYNNEI. Here the CDR3 reads CASSVRVIQSSNQPQHF. CDR3 sequence (DNA): TGTGCCAGCAGTGTCAGGGTCATCCAGTCGAGCAATCAGCCCCAGCATTTT.

This clone was seen just once. The chain uses TRBV7-8 and TRBJ1-2; tentatively, D is TRBD1 (5 bases). This CDR3 contains 15 residues. Trimming took 1 base from V and 4 from J, leaving 13 bases between them. The V gene's germline CDR1 is SGHVS and CDR2 FQNEAQ. CDR3 in DNA: TGTGCCAGCAGCTTAGGGGCAGGGAAGGGCTATGGCTACACCTTC. Its protein is CASSLGAGKGYGYTF. Full variable domain (rest looked up from reference TRBV7-8 and TRBJ1-2): GAGVSQSPRYKVAKRGQDVALRCDPISGHVSLFWYQQALGQGPEFLTYFQNEAQLDKSGLPSDRFFAERPEGSVSTLKIQRTQQEDSAVYLCASSLGAGKGYGYTFGSGTRLTVV.

The gene calls are TRBV2 and TRBJ1-4, with D possibly being TRBD1 (5 bases). Per germline, CDR1 SNHLY and CDR2 FYNNEI. The CDR3 loop spans 15 amino acids. The V end was cut by 4 bases, the J end by 1 base, with 10 bases between. The CDR3 bases are TGTGCCAGCAGTGTGCAGGGAGGAACTAATGAAAAACTGTTTTTT. Its protein is CASSVQGGTNEKLFF.

The rearrangement joins TRBV2 to TRBJ1-4; D might be TRBD1 (5 bases). This CDR3 has 14 amino acids. Germline loops: CDR1 SNHLY, CDR2 FYNNEI. V lost 6 bases and J lost 12, with 20 bases in between. CDR3 amino acids: CASSPDSNFEELFF. In DNA form, the CDR3 reads TGTGCCAGCAGCCCTGACAGCAATTTTGAGGAACTGTTTTTT.

The chain has TRBV6-5 and TRBJ1-1, with TRBD1 matching 8 bases. Losses at the gene ends were 6 bases for V and 7 bases for J; bases not matched to a gene: 13. The CDR3 has 15 residues. Germline CDR1 and CDR2: MNHEY and SVGAGI. CDR3 sequence (DNA): TGTGCCAGCAGACACCGGGACAGGCTACAAAATGAAGCTTTCTTT. Its protein product is CASRHRDRLQNEAFF.

The chain couples TRBV12-3 or TRBV12-4 to TRBJ1-1, with D possibly matching TRBD1 (6 bases). Between the trimmed V and J ends, which lost 6 bases and 11 bases, there was a span of 19 bases. The CDR3 sequence is 13 residues long. In DNA form, the CDR3 reads TGTGCCAGCAGCCCCTCCCCCAGGACAGTTGCTTTCTTT. This sequence encodes CASSPSPRTVAFF.

The V call is TRBV30, the J call TRBJ1-2; D remains ambiguous. The ends were cut back, 0 bases at V and 3 bases at J, with 11 bases in the middle. The CDR3 runs 14 residues. The V gene's germline CDR1 is GTSNPN and CDR2 SVGIG (reference sequence). The CDR3 DNA is TGTGCCTGGAGTGTTCAGCCCGGGGACTATGGCTACACCTTC. Translated, it gives CAWSVQPGDYGYTF.

This chain connects TRBV3-1 (or the pseudogene TRBV3-2) to TRBJ1-2, with D perhaps matching TRBD1 (5 bases). The CDR3 sequence is 14 residues long. CDR1 and CDR2 from the germline V gene are LGHDT and YNNKEL (reference sequence). Trimming removed 5 bases at V and 5 bases at J, with 15 bases between. Here the CDR3 DNA reads TGTGCCAGCAGCGGACTGGGGACGCGATATGGCTACACCTTC. Protein: CASSGLGTRYGYTF.

Only a few counts were recorded for this clone. The J gene is TRBJ2-2, the V gene TRBV27; the D is unclear. V lost 2 bases and J lost 6, with 7 bases in between. The CDR3 length is 13 residues. Germline V gene data show CDR1 as MNHEY and CDR2 as SMNVEV (reference sequence). Here the CDR3 reads CASSLKTAGELFF. The CDR3, as DNA: TGTGCCAGCAGTTTAAAGACGGCCGGGGAGCTGTTTTTT.

This clone was detected only once. The chain recombines TRBV9 with TRBJ2-3; the D is unclear. The germline gives CDR1 SGDLS, CDR2 YYNGEE. Trimming shortened V by 4 bases and J by 3 bases, and 6 bases separated the two germline ends. The CDR3 extends over 12 amino acids. The CDR3 spells CASSSLTDTQYF. The CDR3 region has the DNA TGTGCCAGCAGCTCACTGACAGATACGCAGTATTTT.

The rearrangement links TRBV19 to TRBJ2-2, with D hard to call. CDR3 length: 16 residues. Trimming left V 4 bases short and J 1 base short, with 13 bases between. CDR1 and CDR2 from the germline V gene are LNHDA and SQIVND (reference sequence). The CDR3 region is CASSTRTVGNTGELFF. CDR3 bases: TGTGCCAGTAGTACTCGGACCGTAGGGAACACCGGGGAGCTGTTTTTT.

This chain uses TRBV2 with TRBJ1-5, with 7 positions matching TRBD1. V shed 5 bases and J 1 base; nucleotides not matched to a gene: 11. Germline V gene sequence: CDR1 SNHLY, CDR2 FYNNEI. The CDR3 spans 17 residues. The CDR3 nucleotides read TGTGCCAGCAGTAAAACCTTAGCCAGGGGGAGCAATCAGCCCCAGCATTTT. It is translated as CASSKTLARGSNQPQHF.

This clone came up once. V is TRBV6-5 and J is TRBJ2-1, with D maybe TRBD1 (6 bases). Germline lookup yields CDR1 MNHEY and CDR2 SVGAGI. The CDR3 runs 15 residues. The V end lost 8 bases, the J end lost 1 base, and 15 bases lay between the germline ends. Here the CDR3 reads CASAYRESSYNEQFF. Here the CDR3 DNA reads TGTGCCAGCGCATACAGGGAGTCTTCCTACAATGAGCAGTTCTTC.